Listed here are 3 T cell receptor beta chains from one sample, sequenced in a study of cytomegalovirus exposure and HLA in healthy donors. The PCR ran on 60 Vbeta and 13 Jbeta primers. The method was immunoSEQ multiplex PCR; TCRdb's version includes in-frame clones alone and lacks a portion of them. The table lists about 140,000 clones, roughly 80% of them singletons. Sequencing input: PBMCs. These receptors were taken from a woman aged 50 to 60 in good health and CMV-seropositive.

This chain links TRBV4-2 with TRBJ2-1, with 11 bases aligning to TRBD2. The CDR3 has 16 residues. V dropped 4 bases and J dropped 6; count of bases not matched to a gene: 8. CDR1 is LGHNA, CDR2 YNFKEQ, per germline. CDR3 protein: CASSLGGTSGFNEQFF. The CDR3 DNA sequence: TGTGCCAGCAGCCTAGGGGGGACTAGCGGATTCAATGAGCAGTTCTTC.

In this sample, this clone turned up a few times. The chain is built from TRBV7-2 and TRBJ2-1; D may be TRBD1 (5 bases). Germline V gene data show CDR1 as SGHTA and CDR2 as FQGNSA. The V end lost 7 bases, the J end lost 2 bases, and 6 bases lay between the germline ends. This CDR3 region has 12 residues. The CDR3 coding sequence is TGTGCCAGCAAGGGGACCTACAATGAGCAGTTCTTC. It specifies CASKGTYNEQFF.

This chain links TRBV28 with TRBJ1-1; 9 nucleotides match TRBD1. Germline V gives CDR1 MDHEN, CDR2 SYDVKM. With V trimmed by 5 bases and J by 11 bases, 12 bases remained unmatched. The CDR3 is 14 amino acids. The CDR3 DNA reads TGTGCCAGCAGTCTAATAAAGGTACAGGGGGCGGCTTTCTTT. Protein: CASSLIKVQGAAFF.